This T cell receptor beta chain was captured by sequencing in a study of shared clonotypes between healthy human individuals. The assay was run at deep level. Original methodology: Filtering was not the same, since immunoSEQ gave junction-only sequences without quality scores. Measured with immunoSEQ multiplex PCR; TCRdb has only the in-frame clones, and not every one. V, J and clone size derive from that table, while D and trimming were established from the DNA sequence. The data show about 2.1 million clones, with over 85% seen just once and about 1.7% held by the top ten. The germline V and J ends were trimmed by 5 bases and 7 bases, with 24 bases remaining between them. Germline V gene data show CDR1 as SGHTA and CDR2 as FQGNSA. The CDR3 consists of 16 residues. Naive CD8 cells lacked CD45RO and underwent positive selection for CCR7, leaving out terminally differentiated effector memory CD45RA+ cells.

The chain links TRBV7-2 to TRBJ2-7; D tentatively reads TRBD1 or TRBD2 (6 bases each). Sequencing was done on a sample of naive CD8+ T cells from PBMCs. The receptor comes from a man between 18 and 35 years old in good health. Some clones in this sample may be carry-over from other donors' samples. This CDR3 is CASSALWGARAGEQYF. The CDR3 bases are TGTGCCAGCAGCGCACTTTGGGGGGCCAGGGCCGGGGAGCAGTACTTC.